This T cell receptor (beta chain) emerged from a study of blood T cell repertoires in COVID-19 (dated by TCRdb to 2019 to 2021). Context from the whole study: Samples covering the acute and convalescent phases of COVID-19 were provided by collaborators in the United States, Italy and Spain. The prospective study material was composed of cDNA or gDNA derived from T cells, B-cell-depleted T cells, or PBMCs. The dataset comprised deeply sampled blood TCRbeta repertoires from subjects exposed to, actively infected with, or recovered from COVID-19. The repertoires were released in a freely available public database meant as a resource for research on the immune response to SARS-CoV-2. The samples were drawn from two sources: the first 160 participants of the ongoing ImmuneRACE study, and approximately 1,300 subjects contributed by 6 global collaborators. The sample metadata nearly always contained a de-identified subject ID, COVID-19 status, age in years and sex. Where available, HLA class I and class II types were obtained from metadata supplied by the sample provider rather than from assay-based typing.

The CDR3 has 17 amino acids, counting the end cysteine and phenylalanine. The read is trimmed to its CDR3 DNA, 51 bases read in frame from base 1. Trimming at the junction amounts to 0 bases on V and 4 bases on J, and the germline ends lie 13 bases apart. The germline V gene encodes CDR1 SGHTA and CDR2 FQGNSA. The immunoSEQ Assay, a bias-controlled multiplex PCR, was used to amplify TCRbeta CDR3 regions from genomic DNA. The source study handled its data this way. The number of nucleated cells in each sample was estimated by amplification of reference gene primers within the assay. Sequence reads were collapsed and filtered to measure the absolute abundance of every unique TCRbeta CDR3 rearrangement. For each sample, productive Simpson clonality was calculated as the square root of Simpson's diversity index across productive rearrangements. TCRdb took this table from immuneACCESS and kept in-frame rearrangements with V and J called. Such tables lack part of the clones; where checked against another copy, unresolved V genes explain under half of the gap, and the rest is unexplained. The V and J calls and clone size were taken over from that table, and D and trimming were inferred from the DNA. This sample gives approximately 250,000 clones in total; about 80% of them show up just once. Clones ranked in the top ten supply around 7.8% of the sample.

A word on this clone: Its antigen is unknown. The record has no base qualities; no much larger clone is one base away.

Whole blood was collected in K2EDTA tubes by collaborating institutions according to the institutions' own protocols. For TCRbeta analysis, collaborators shipped samples in one of three forms: frozen whole blood, isolated PBMCs, or DNA extracted from either of those sample types. Points the paper makes about the study in general: Clinical and demographic metadata were provided uncurated, with the amount varying by source and participant.

The sequenced sample was peripheral blood. The sequence links TRBV7-2 to TRBJ2-6, and TRBD2 may be the D gene, going by 5 matching bases. This TCR came from a human donor in a cohort sampled during active COVID-19. The CDR3 has the sequence CASSLARRTGGANVLTF. Read as DNA, the sequence is TGTGCCAGCAGCTTAGCGCGTCGGACGGGGGGGGCCAACGTCCTGACTTTC. Supplemented by the reference TRBV7-2 and TRBJ2-6 proteins around the CDR3, the complete variable domain is GAGVSQSPSNKVTEKGKDVELRCDPISGHTALYWYRQSLGQGLEFLIYFQGNSAPDKSGLPSDRFSAERTGGSVSTLTIQRTQQEDSAVYLCASSLARRTGGANVLTFGAGSRLTVL.